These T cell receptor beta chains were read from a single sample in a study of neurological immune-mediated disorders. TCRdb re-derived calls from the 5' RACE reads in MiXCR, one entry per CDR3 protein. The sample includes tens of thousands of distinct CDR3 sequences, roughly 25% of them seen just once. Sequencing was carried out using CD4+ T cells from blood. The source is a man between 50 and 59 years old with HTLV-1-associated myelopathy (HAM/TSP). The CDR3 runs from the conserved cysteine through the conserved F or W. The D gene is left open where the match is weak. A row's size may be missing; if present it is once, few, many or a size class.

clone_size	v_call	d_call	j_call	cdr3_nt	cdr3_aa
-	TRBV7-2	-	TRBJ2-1	TGTGCCAGCAGCTTCGGGGGCCCACCGAATGAGCAGTTCTTC	CASSFGGPPNEQFF
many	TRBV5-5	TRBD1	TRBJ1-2	TGTGCCAGCAGCTTGCAGGGGGCGAATGGCTACACCTTC	CASSLQGANGYTF
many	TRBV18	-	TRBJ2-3	TGTGCCAGCTCACCACCGGCGGGGGATACGCAGTATTTT	CASSPPAGDTQYF
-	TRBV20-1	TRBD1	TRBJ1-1	TGCAGTGCTAGTGGGGGACAGGTAACTGAAGCTTTCTTT	CSASGGQVTEAFF
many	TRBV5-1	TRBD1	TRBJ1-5	TGCGCCAGCAGCTTGGGACTTACAGGGGATCAGCCCCAGCATTTT	CASSLGLTGDQPQHF
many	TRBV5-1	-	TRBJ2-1	TGCGCCAGCAGCTTAATGGGGGGATCCTACAATGAGCAGTTCTTC	CASSLMGGSYNEQFF
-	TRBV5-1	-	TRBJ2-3	TGCGCCAGCAGCATCGGGGGCAGATCTGCAGATACGCAGTATTTT	CASSIGGRSADTQYF
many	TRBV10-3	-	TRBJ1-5	TGTGCCATCGGGCCACAGTCGAATCAGCCCCAGCATTTT	CAIGPQSNQPQHF
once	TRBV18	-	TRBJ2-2	TGTGCCAGCTCACCCCGTCCCGAGGCCGGGGAGCTGTTTTTT	CASSPRPEAGELFF
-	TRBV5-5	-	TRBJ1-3	TGTGCCAGCAGCTTGGTCTCGCCCGGAAACACCATATATTTT	CASSLVSPGNTIYF
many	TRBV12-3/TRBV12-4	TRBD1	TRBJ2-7	TGTGCCAGCAGTCGGACAGGGCGGGAGCAGTACTTC	CASSRTGREQYF
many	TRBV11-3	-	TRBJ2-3	TGTGCCAGGACAGGTGCTAGCACAGATACGCAGTATTTT	CARTGASTDTQYF
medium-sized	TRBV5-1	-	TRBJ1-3	TGCGCCAGCAGCAGTGGGGGTGCCGGAAACACCATATATTTT	CASSSGGAGNTIYF
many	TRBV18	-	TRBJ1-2	TGTGCCAGCTCGGGAAATGGCTATGGCTACACCTTC	CASSGNGYGYTF
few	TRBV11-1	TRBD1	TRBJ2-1	TGTGCCAGCACCCCTCCGGGACAGCGAAAGCAGTTCTTC	CASTPPGQRKQFF
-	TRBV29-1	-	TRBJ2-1	TGCAGCGTGGACCAGGACACAAACAATGAGCAGTTCTTC	CSVDQDTNNEQFF